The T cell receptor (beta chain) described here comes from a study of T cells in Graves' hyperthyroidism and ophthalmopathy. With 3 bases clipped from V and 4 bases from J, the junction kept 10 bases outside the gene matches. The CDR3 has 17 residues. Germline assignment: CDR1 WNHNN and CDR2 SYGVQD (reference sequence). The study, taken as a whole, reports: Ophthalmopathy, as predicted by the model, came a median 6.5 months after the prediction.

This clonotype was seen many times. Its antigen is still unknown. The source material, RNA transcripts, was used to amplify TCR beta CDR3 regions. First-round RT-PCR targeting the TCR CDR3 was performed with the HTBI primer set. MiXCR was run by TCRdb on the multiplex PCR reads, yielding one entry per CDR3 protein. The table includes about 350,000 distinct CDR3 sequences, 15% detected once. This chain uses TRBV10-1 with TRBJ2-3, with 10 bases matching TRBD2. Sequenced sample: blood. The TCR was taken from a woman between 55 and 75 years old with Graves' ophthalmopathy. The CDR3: CASSDSLSGRDSDTQYF. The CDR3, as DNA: TGCGCCAGCAGTGATAGCCTCAGCGGGAGGGATTCAGATACGCAGTATTTT.